This TCR beta chain was sequenced in a study of T cells expressing NK-cell markers. Study overall: Investigators obtained TCR beta repertoires from sorted CD3+CD56+NKG2C+, CD3+CD56+NKG2C- and CD3+CD56-NKG2C+ T cells. Out of eight donors sequenced, seven tested HCMV-seropositive and the remaining one seronegative.

Germline CDR1 reads SGHTA; CDR2 reads FQGNSA. The CDR3 is 17 amino acids. Study-level findings and limits: For five or six donors, the dominant NKG2C+ clonotypes made up roughly 1.0-7.0% of their CD8+ T cells.

From the 5' RACE reads, TCRdb lists one entry per CDR3 protein and no DNA. The table lists a few hundred thousand distinct CDR3 sequences. Turning to this clonotype: Its antigen is as yet unknown.

The chain is built from TRBV7-2 and TRBJ2-7; TCRdb's D gene call, TRBD1, goes unchecked for lack of DNA. The sample taken for sequencing was blood T cells: a sorted CD56 or NKG2C T cell subset, CD4+ or CD8+ T cells, or bulk PBMC T cells (not recorded which). The sequence came from a man between 18 and 35 years old in good health. The CDR3 loop reads CASSLVIGDRGEYEQYF.